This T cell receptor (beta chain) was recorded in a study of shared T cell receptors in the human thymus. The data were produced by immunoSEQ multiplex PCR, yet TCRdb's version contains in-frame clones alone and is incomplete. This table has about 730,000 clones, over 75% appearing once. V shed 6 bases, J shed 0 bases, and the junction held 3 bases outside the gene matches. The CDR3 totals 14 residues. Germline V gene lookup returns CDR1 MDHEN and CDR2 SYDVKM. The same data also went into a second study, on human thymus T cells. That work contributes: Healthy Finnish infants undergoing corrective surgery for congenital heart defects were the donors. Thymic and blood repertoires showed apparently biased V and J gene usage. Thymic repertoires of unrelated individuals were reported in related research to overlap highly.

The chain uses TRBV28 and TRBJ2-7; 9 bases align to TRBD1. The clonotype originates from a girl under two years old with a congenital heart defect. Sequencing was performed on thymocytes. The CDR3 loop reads CASRDRGSSYEQYF. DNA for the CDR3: TGTGCCAGCAGGGACAGGGGCAGCTCCTACGAGCAGTACTTC. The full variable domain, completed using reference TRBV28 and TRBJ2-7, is DVKVTQSSRYLVKRTGEKVFLECVQDMDHENMFWYRQDPGLGLRLIYFSYDVKMKEKGDIPEGYSVSREKKERFSLILESASTNQTSMYLCASRDRGSSYEQYFGPGTRLTVT.